This T cell receptor beta chain was found in a study of blood T cells in healthy people across ages. Findings and limits, study-wide: Whereas aged donors had fewer naive CD4+ cells, long-lived donors had more of them and higher diversity. TCR beta diversity correlated strongly with naive T cell percentage. Underestimates were what the diversity estimates from one million T cells were considered to be.

The use of a sample-barcoded 5' primer and a J-beta primer mix characterized a second PCR of 7 to 11 cycles. From the 5' RACE reads, TCRdb called clonotypes with MiXCR, one entry per CDR3 protein. This table has under 1,100,000 distinct CDR3 sequences, 25% appearing once. CDR1 is LGHDT, CDR2 YNNKEL, per germline (reference sequence). The CDR3 has 10 amino acids. Trimming cost V 4 bases and J 7 bases, with 5 bases left between them. This clonotype was seen more than once but under ten times. Its antigen is undetermined. Each donor supplied roughly 9.2 milliliters of peripheral blood. The sample was also linked to a second study, of T cells of mothers and their children.

Sequenced input: blood. The sequence derives from a girl aged 2-10 years in good health. V usage is TRBV3-1 and J usage is TRBJ2-7, with D hard to call. The CDR3 nucleotides read TGTGCCAGCAGCCTCCAGGAGCAGTACTTC. Encoded protein: CASSLQEQYF.